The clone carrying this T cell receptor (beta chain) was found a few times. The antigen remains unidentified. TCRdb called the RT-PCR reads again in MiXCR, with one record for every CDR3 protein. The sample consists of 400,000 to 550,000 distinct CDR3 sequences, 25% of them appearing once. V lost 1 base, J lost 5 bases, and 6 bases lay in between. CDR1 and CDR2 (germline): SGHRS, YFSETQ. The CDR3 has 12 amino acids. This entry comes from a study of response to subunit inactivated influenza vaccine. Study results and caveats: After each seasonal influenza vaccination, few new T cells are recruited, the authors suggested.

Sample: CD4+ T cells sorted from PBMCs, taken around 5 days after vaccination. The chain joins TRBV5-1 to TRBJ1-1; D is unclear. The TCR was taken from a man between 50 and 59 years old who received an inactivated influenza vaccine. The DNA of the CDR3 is TGCGCCAGCAGCTTGAACCCGACTGAAGCTTTCTTT. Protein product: CASSLNPTEAFF.